Each of the 7 T cell receptor beta chains below was sequenced from the same sample in a study of Graves' ophthalmopathy and Graves' hyperthyroidism. CDR3 regions of TCR beta were amplified from RNA transcripts. Scientists carried out first-round RT-PCR using HTBI primers and then a second-round multiplex PCR. TCRdb called the multiplex PCR reads again in MiXCR, with one record for every CDR3 protein. This sample has 300,000 to 500,000 distinct CDR3 sequences, with roughly 15% found just once. Material: peripheral blood. The receptors originated from a woman aged 18-30 years with stable Graves' hyperthyroidism.

This clonotype has ten or more counts. V usage is TRBV6-5 and J usage is TRBJ2-2; D is perhaps TRBD2 (6 bases). V gave up 2 bases and J gave up 2 bases, with 12 bases separating them. CDR3 length equals 16 residues. Germline CDR1 MNHEY, CDR2 SVGAGI. The CDR3 here is CASSYGTLPNTGELFF. In DNA, the CDR3 is TGTGCCAGCAGTTACGGGACTCTTCCCAACACCGGGGAGCTGTTTTTT.

This clonotype occurred many times. This rearrangement joins TRBV7-9 to TRBJ1-2; no definite D call. This CDR3 has 14 residues. Germline CDR1 SEHNR, CDR2 FQNEAQ (reference sequence). V lost 5 bases, J lost 5 bases, and 15 bases lay in between. As DNA, the CDR3 is TGTGCCAGCAGCCCCGCCCCGACAACGTATGGCTACACCTTC. Translating it yields CASSPAPTTYGYTF.

Notes on this clonotype: This may come from a read error, since a much larger clone is one base off. This chain links TRBV6-1 with TRBJ2-7, with D uncertain. From germline, CDR1 is MNHNS and CDR2 SASEGT. The CDR3 loop spans 14 amino acids. CDR3 DNA: TGTGCCATCAGTGAATTGGCAGAATCCTACGAGCAGTACTTC. Translating gives CAISELAESYEQYF.

This clonotype came up many times. The rearrangement uses TRBV7-2 and TRBJ1-1, with 10 bases matching TRBD1. After removal of 5 bases from V and 0 bases from J, the junction contained 6 bases not matched to a gene. This CDR3 is built from 16 residues. CDR1 is SGHTA, CDR2 FQGNSA, per germline. The CDR3 loop is CASSPWGQGMNTEAFF. CDR3 in DNA: TGTGCCAGCAGCCCGTGGGGACAGGGGATGAACACTGAAGCTTTCTTT.

Many counts were recorded for this clonotype. The CDR3 loop reads CASILRAGAGELFF. The CDR3, as DNA: TGTGCCAGCATTCTACGGGCGGGAGCCGGGGAGCTGTTTTTT. The chain has TRBV6-1 and TRBJ2-2, with 7 bases that match TRBD2. CDR1 is MNHNS and CDR2 is SASEGT in the germline V gene. Germline trimming cut 7 bases from V and 6 bases from J; bases unmatched to any gene: 8. The CDR3 sequence is 14 residues long.

There are a few counts of this clonotype. The rearrangement links TRBV2 to TRBJ2-7, with TRBD1 matching over 8 bases. This CDR3 region has 14 residues. J was trimmed by 3 bases and V by 8 bases; bases with no gene match: 9. Germline values: CDR1 SNHLY, CDR2 FYNNEI. This CDR3 reads CASQPGQVIYEQYF. The CDR3 DNA reads TGTGCCAGCCAACCGGGACAGGTGATCTACGAGCAGTACTTC.

This clonotype was counted at least ten times. The J gene is TRBJ2-7, the V gene TRBV6-1; 8 nucleotides match TRBD1. The V gene's germline CDR1 is MNHNS and CDR2 SASEGT. The V and J ends lost 4 bases and 4 bases, in that order; junction bases with no gene match: 9. The CDR3 consists of 15 residues. CDR3 loop: CASSVFGTGGYEQYF. Written as DNA, the CDR3 is TGTGCCAGCAGTGTGTTTGGAACAGGGGGATACGAGCAGTACTTC.